The entry that follows covers one T cell receptor beta chain sequence. The antigen is undetermined. The data were produced by immunoSEQ multiplex PCR, yet TCRdb's version contains in-frame clones alone and is incomplete. The sample carries about 41,000 clones, around 79% recorded once. The CDR3 is 14 residues long. Deletions cut 4 bases from V and 8 bases from J, with 14 bases between. The germline CDR1 and CDR2 sequences are LGHNA and YSLEER. This entry belongs to a study of a mutant IDH1 vaccine in newly diagnosed glioma. Time point specified: week 23, last vaccination. Doses comprised 300 ug of mutant IDH1 20-mer peptide each, plus topical imiquimod. New WHO grade 3 or 4 astrocytomas that were IDH1-mutant and ATRX-lost occurred in the donors.

The sequence was collected from a woman between 35 and 50 years old with glioma. Some clones in this sample may be carry-over from other donors' samples. The rearrangement joins TRBV4-3 to TRBJ1-4, with a weak D call TRBD1 (5 bases). The specimen was PBMCs, collected from a glioma patient whose treatment included an IDH1 peptide vaccine. The DNA for the CDR3 is TGCGCCAGCAGCCGAGCAGGGACCGGGGAAAAACTGTTTTTT. This translates into CASSRAGTGEKLFF.